These 28 T cell receptor beta chains were sequenced from one sample in a study of OX40 agonist ivuxolimab in advanced cancers. The data were produced by immunoSEQ multiplex PCR, yet TCRdb's version contains in-frame clones alone and is incomplete. The sample gives about 53,000 clones, approximately 84% of which show up once; roughly 4.2% is in the top ten. The starting material was CD4+ or CD8+ T cells sorted from blood, obtained in a trial of the OX40 agonist ivuxolimab. These receptors were obtained from an adult with an advanced solid tumor such as melanoma, head and neck, liver or kidney cancer.

The J gene is TRBJ2-6, the V gene TRBV19; maybe TRBD1 (6 bases). The V gene's germline CDR1 is LNHDA and CDR2 SQIVND (reference sequence). The CDR3 is 18 amino acids. V was trimmed by 5 bases and J by 2 bases, leaving 19 bases between them. CDR3 nucleotides: TGTGCCAGTAGTCCTCAGGGGCGATTTTCTACTGGGGCCAACGTCCTGACTTTC. This encodes CASSPQGRFSTGANVLTF.

The chain carries TRBV15 and TRBJ2-1; 15 bases are shared with TRBD2. Losses at the gene ends were 3 bases for V and 6 bases for J; bases not matched to a gene: 9. The CDR3 contains 18 residues. Germline V gene data show CDR1 as LNHNV and CDR2 as YYDKDF (reference sequence). CDR3 loop: CATSRTGTSGRRGNEQFF. CDR3 DNA: TGTGCCACCAGCAGGACCGGGACTAGCGGGAGGAGGGGCAATGAGCAGTTCTTC.

This chain connects TRBV7-2 to TRBJ2-1; D is perhaps TRBD1 (6 bases). The V end lost 4 bases, the J end lost 10 bases, and 20 bases lay between the germline ends. This CDR3 is 15 amino acids long. Germline V CDR1 and CDR2: SGHTA, FQGNSA. The CDR3 DNA is TGTGCCAGCAGCTACAATGGGGGTTCAGGGGCGGAGCAGTTCTTC. This translates into CASSYNGGSGAEQFF.

V usage is TRBV7-2 and J usage is TRBJ2-5; D may be TRBD2 (5 bases). TRBJ2-7 matches the DNA end more closely, so the J call is doubtful. The CDR3 sequence is 15 residues long. Germline CDR1 reads SGHTA; CDR2 reads FQGNSA. CDR3 sequence: CASSLIKNGAYEQYF. CDR3 DNA sequence: TGTGCCAGCAGCTTAATCAAAAACGGGGCCTACGAGCAGTACTTC.

The chain couples TRBV5-1 to TRBJ2-5, with D perhaps TRBD1 or TRBD2 (5 bases each). The end of the DNA fits TRBJ2-7 better, so the J call may be wrong. CDR1 is SGHRS and CDR2 is YFSETQ in the germline V gene. The CDR3 is 12 residues long. CDR3 residues: CASSLGGAEQYF. CDR3 in DNA: TGCGCCAGCAGCTTGGGAGGGGCCGAGCAGTACTTC.

V usage is TRBV27 and J usage is TRBJ2-1; 9 nucleotides match TRBD1. The germline gives CDR1 MNHEY, CDR2 SMNVEV (reference sequence). This CDR3 has 15 residues. Germline trimming cut 3 bases from V and 7 bases from J; bases unmatched to any gene: 7. The CDR3 region has the DNA TGTGCCAGCAGTTTTGGGACAGGGCAGTCTAATGAGCAGTTCTTC. It translates to CASSFGTGQSNEQFF.

This chain links TRBV18 with TRBJ2-3; either TRBD1 or TRBD2 may fit D (5 bases each). Germline-derived CDR1 and CDR2 are KGHSH and LQKENI. The CDR3 is 14 residues long. Trimming stripped 4 bases from V and 3 bases from J, with 11 bases between. The CDR3 region has the DNA TGTGCCAGCTCACTGGACTGGGGGACAGATACGCAGTATTTT. Amino acids: CASSLDWGTDTQYF. Full variable domain (outside the CDR3, taken from reference TRBV18 and TRBJ2-3): NAGVMQNPRHLVRRRGQEARLRCSPMKGHSHVYWYRQLPEEGLKFMVYLQKENIIDESGMPKERFSAEFPKEGPSILRIQQVVRGDSAAYFCASSLDWGTDTQYFGPGTRLTVL.

This clone was seen more than once but under ten times. This rearrangement joins TRBV10-1 to TRBJ1-2; 7 nucleotides agree with TRBD1. After removal of 6 bases from V and 8 bases from J, the junction contained 9 bases not matched to a gene. The germline CDR1 and CDR2 sequences are WNHNN and SYGVQD (reference sequence). This CDR3 is 13 amino acids long. CDR3 in DNA: TGCGCCAGCAGCTTTGACAGGGCCTGGGGCTACACCTTC. This gives the protein CASSFDRAWGYTF.

The rearrangement uses TRBV2 and TRBJ2-1; D is undetermined. This CDR3 has 13 residues. The V end was cut by 5 bases, the J end by 4 bases, with 9 bases between. CDR1 and CDR2 from the germline V gene are SNHLY and FYNNEI. The CDR3: CASSSELYNEQFF. The CDR3 DNA reads TGTGCCAGCAGTTCGGAACTTTACAATGAGCAGTTCTTC. The full variable domain, in which reference TRBV2 and TRBJ2-1 provide the parts outside the CDR3, is EPEVTQTPSHQVTQMGQEVILRCVPISNHLYFYWYRQILGQKVEFLVSFYNNEISEKSEIFDDQFSVERPDGSNFTLKIRSTKLEDSAMYFCASSSELYNEQFFGPGTRLTVL.

The table lists this clone with a count of one. The gene calls are TRBV7-8 and TRBJ2-7; 8 nucleotides line up with TRBD1. Trimming at V came to 5 bases and at J to 2 bases, leaving 5 bases not matched to a gene. Germline CDR1 and CDR2: SGHVS and FQNEAQ. This CDR3 contains 14 residues. The CDR3 bases are TGTGCCAGCAGCCTCACGGACAGGGCCTACGAGCAGTACTTC. Its translation is CASSLTDRAYEQYF.

The rearrangement uses TRBV19 and TRBJ2-3; 8 nucleotides agree with TRBD1. Germline CDR1 is LNHDA and CDR2 is SQIVND (reference sequence). The V and J ends lost 5 bases and 1 base, in that order; junction bases with no gene match: 8. The CDR3 contains 16 residues. The CDR3 loop is CASSPRTGLGTDTQYF. The CDR3 DNA sequence: TGTGCCAGTAGTCCTCGGACAGGGCTTGGCACAGATACGCAGTATTTT.

V usage is TRBV5-1 and J usage is TRBJ2-7; 8 bases fit TRBD2. The V and J ends lost 4 bases and 2 bases, in that order; junction bases with no gene match: 8. The CDR3 length is 15 residues. Germline loops: CDR1 SGHRS, CDR2 YFSETQ. As DNA, the CDR3 is TGCGCCAGCAGCCCAATCGATAGCGGGACCTACGAGCAGTACTTC. Translated, it gives CASSPIDSGTYEQYF.

The V call is TRBV6-6, the J call TRBJ2-7; possibly TRBD1 or TRBD2 for D (5 bases each). Germline CDR1 reads MNHNY; CDR2 reads SVGAGI (reference sequence). The CDR3 totals 14 residues. Trimming took off 2 bases at V and 3 bases at J, with 11 bases between the two ends. The CDR3 coding sequence is TGTGCCAGCAGTTACGGGACGGGGAACTACGAGCAGTACTTC. Translation gives CASSYGTGNYEQYF.

The chain is built from TRBV28 and TRBJ1-3, with D unclear. Germline CDR1 reads MDHEN; CDR2 reads SYDVKM. The CDR3 contains 13 residues. V gave up 1 base and J gave up 5 bases, with 6 bases separating them. The CDR3 bases are TGTGCCAGCAGTTTATTCGGTAGAAACACCATATATTTT. Its translation is CASSLFGRNTIYF. The full variable domain, its missing parts supplied by reference TRBV28 and TRBJ1-3, is DVKVTQSSRYLVKRTGEKVFLECVQDMDHENMFWYRQDPGLGLRLIYFSYDVKMKEKGDIPEGYSVSREKKERFSLILESASTNQTSMYLCASSLFGRNTIYFGEGSWLTVV.

This chain uses TRBV6-6 with TRBJ1-1, with D possibly TRBD1 on 5 matching bases. The V gene lost 6 bases and the J gene lost 5 bases, with 13 bases spanning the gap. The CDR3 has 13 residues. CDR1 is MNHNY, CDR2 SVGAGI, per germline (reference sequence). CDR3 protein: CASRVQGETEAFF. For the CDR3, the DNA is TGTGCCAGCAGGGTTCAGGGAGAGACTGAAGCTTTCTTT.

V gene TRBV7-2 combines with J gene TRBJ2-7; unclear D gene. CDR1 and CDR2 from the germline V gene are SGHTA and FQGNSA. This CDR3 has 13 residues. The ends were cut back, 3 bases at V and 0 bases at J, with 6 bases in the middle. The CDR3 here is CASSFPSSYEQYF. In DNA, the CDR3 is TGTGCCAGCAGCTTTCCAAGCTCCTACGAGCAGTACTTC.

V gene TRBV19 combines with J gene TRBJ1-1, with D maybe TRBD1 (6 bases). The V gene's germline CDR1 is LNHDA and CDR2 SQIVND (reference sequence). This CDR3 is built from 14 residues. V lost 3 bases, J lost 3 bases, and 11 bases lay in between. CDR3 nucleotides: TGTGCCAGTAGTATCCAGGGGTATTACACTGAAGCTTTCTTT. Its protein is CASSIQGYYTEAFF. Complete variable domain (other parts from reference TRBV19 and TRBJ1-1): DGGITQSPKYLFRKEGQNVTLSCEQNLNHDAMYWYRQDPGQGLRLIYYSQIVNDFQKGDIAEGYSVSREKKESFPLTVTSAQKNPTAFYLCASSIQGYYTEAFFGQGTRLTVV.

This sequence joins TRBV11-2 and TRBJ2-6, with 9 nucleotides matching TRBD2. This CDR3 has 15 amino acids. Unmatched junction bases numbered 2, after V lost 5 bases and J lost 3 bases. Germline V CDR1 and CDR2: SGHAT, FQNNGV. CDR3 nucleotides: TGTGCCAGCAGCCTGCGGGAGGGTGGGGCCAACGTCCTGACTTTC. This encodes CASSLREGGANVLTF.

V gene TRBV11-3 combines with J gene TRBJ2-3; 9 positions agree with TRBD2. The CDR3 covers 15 residues. Trimming took 2 bases from V and 2 from J; bases not matched to a gene: 2. Germline values: CDR1 SGHNT, CDR2 YENEEA. The DNA for the CDR3 is TGTGCCAGCAGCTTATCTAGCGGGGTCACAGATACGCAGTATTTT. It specifies CASSLSSGVTDTQYF.

The chain combines TRBV13 with TRBJ2-7, with 13 nucleotides matching TRBD2. J lost 6 bases, V lost 6 bases, and 5 bases had no gene match. This CDR3 spans 14 amino acids. Germline V lookup: CDR1 PRHDT, CDR2 FYEKMQ (reference sequence). Here the CDR3 DNA reads TGTGCCAGCAGAGGACGACTAGCGGGAGGCGAGCAGTACTTC. Protein product: CASRGRLAGGEQYF.

The rearrangement uses TRBV7-2 and TRBJ1-2; no clear D gene. This CDR3 contains 13 residues. The V gene's germline CDR1 is SGHTA and CDR2 FQGNSA. V was cut by 5 bases and J by 4 bases, with 11 bases left in between. CDR3 DNA sequence: TGTGCCAGCAGCCTGGAGAGGCTCTATGGCTACACCTTC. As protein: CASSLERLYGYTF. The variable domain in full, with the rest retrieved from reference TRBV7-2 and TRBJ1-2, is GAGVSQSPSNKVTEKGKDVELRCDPISGHTALYWYRQSLGQGLEFLIYFQGNSAPDKSGLPSDRFSAERTGGSVSTLTIQRTQQEDSAVYLCASSLERLYGYTFGSGTRLTVV.

The rearrangement uses TRBV21-1 and TRBJ2-5; the DNA was not used to check the table's D call, TRBD2. TRBV21-1 is a recognized pseudogene. The CDR3 spans 19 residues. The CDR3, as DNA: TGTGCCAGCAGCAAGCCCCTAGGGAGAGGGGGAGGGCCCCAAGAGACCCAGTACTTC. Translated, it gives CASSKPLGRGGGPQETQYF.

This clone was observed once. V gene TRBV27 combines with J gene TRBJ2-5, with TRBD2 matching 10 bases. This CDR3 spans 16 amino acids. CDR1 and CDR2 from the germline V gene are MNHEY and SMNVEV (reference sequence). Trimming removed 0 bases from V and 7 bases from J; junction bases left unmatched: 8. CDR3 nucleotides: TGTGCCAGCAGTTTATCCAGCGGGAGGGCCTCAGGGACCCAGTACTTC. It encodes CASSLSSGRASGTQYF.

The CDR3 reads CASRTWGQGNPSYNEQFF. CDR3 sequence (DNA): TGTGCCAGCAGAACCTGGGGACAGGGGAACCCTTCCTACAATGAGCAGTTCTTC. The V and J genes are TRBV28 and TRBJ2-1; 10 bases map to TRBD1. The V and J ends lost 6 bases and 1 base, in that order; junction bases with no gene match: 12. Looked up from germline, CDR1 is MDHEN and CDR2 is SYDVKM. This CDR3 is built from 18 residues.

The rearrangement joins TRBV5-1 to TRBJ1-1, with a possible D match to TRBD1 (6 bases). V lost 3 bases and J 5 bases, leaving 20 bases between the germline ends. The CDR3 extends over 16 amino acids. In germline, CDR1 is SGHRS, CDR2 YFSETQ. The CDR3 is CASSSEGTFEWTEAFF. The CDR3 DNA follows: TGCGCCAGCAGCTCAGAAGGGACATTCGAATGGACTGAAGCTTTCTTT. The full variable domain, with the rest looked up from reference TRBV5-1 and TRBJ1-1, is KAGVTQTPRYLIKTRGQQVTLSCSPISGHRSVSWYQQTPGQGLQFLFEYFSETQRNKGNFPGRFSGRQFSNSRSEMNVSTLELGDSALYLCASSSEGTFEWTEAFFGQGTRLTVV.

The chain recombines TRBV7-8 with TRBJ1-2; 7 bases fit TRBD1. Trimming took 7 bases from V and 2 from J; bases not matched to a gene: 16. The germline V gene has CDR1 SGHVS and CDR2 FQNEAQ. The CDR3 is 17 residues long. Written as DNA, the CDR3 is TGTGCCAGCACCACCTACCCACTGGACAGGTCGAACTATGGCTACACCTTC. It encodes CASTTYPLDRSNYGYTF.

This sequence joins TRBV12-5 and TRBJ2-7; a weak D match, TRBD2 (5 bases). The germline V gene encodes CDR1 LGHNT and CDR2 FRNRAP. V lost 1 base to trimming and J lost 2 bases, with 9 bases between them. The CDR3 has 14 residues. CDR3 residues: CASGLGSATYEQYF. The CDR3, as DNA: TGTGCTAGTGGTTTGGGTAGCGCGACCTACGAGCAGTACTTC.

V usage is TRBV10-3 and J usage is TRBJ2-5, with D unresolved. The CDR3 contains 13 residues. V was clipped by 6 bases and J by 4 bases, with 12 bases between them. Looked up from germline, CDR1 is ENHRY and CDR2 is SYGVKD. The CDR3 DNA is TGTGCCATCAGCGACCGGGTTCTAGAGACCCAGTACTTC. Protein sequence: CAISDRVLETQYF.